This paragraph covers one TCR beta chain sequence. TCRdb's table, derived via immunoSEQ multiplex PCR, lists solely in-frame clones and lacks some. The table lists tens of thousands of clones, roughly 80% of them singletons. V was clipped by 5 bases and J by 0 bases, with 8 bases between them. Germline V gives CDR1 SNHLY, CDR2 FYNNEI. This CDR3 region has 14 residues. This record belongs to a study of blood T cell repertoires in COVID-19. This clonotype was obtained from a woman in her sixties or seventies with acute or convalescent COVID-19. The J gene is TRBJ1-5, the V gene TRBV2; D gene uncertain. Sample: peripheral blood. CDR3 residues: CASSPDYSNQPQHF. The CDR3, as DNA: TGTGCCAGCAGTCCTGACTATAGCAATCAGCCCCAGCATTTT.